One and the same sample provided the 24 T cell receptor beta chains below, sequenced in a study of Graves' ophthalmopathy and Graves' hyperthyroidism. The authors amplified TCR beta CDR3 regions, and they did so from RNA transcripts for repertoire sequencing. HTBI primers were used in a first-round RT-PCR, which preceded a second-round multiplex PCR. TCRdb reprocessed the multiplex PCR reads with MiXCR, giving one entry per CDR3 protein. The table records around 520,000 distinct CDR3 sequences, about 35% of them present only once. Sequenced sample: peripheral blood or thyroid tissue (not recorded which). These TCRs come from an adult man with Graves' hyperthyroidism.

This clonotype was picked up many times. The chain is built from TRBV4-1 and TRBJ1-2; D is undetermined. Trimming pared 1 base from V and 4 bases from J, leaving 13 bases between. From germline, CDR1 is MGHRA and CDR2 YSYEKL. The CDR3 is 15 amino acids. CDR3 in DNA: TGCGCCAGCAGCCAAGGAGGACCCGGACCCTATGGCTACACCTTC. As protein: CASSQGGPGPYGYTF.

This clonotype has only one observation. The genes are TRBV7-9 and TRBJ2-3; perhaps TRBD1 as D (6 bases). The CDR3 loop spans 16 amino acids. The V end lost 4 bases, the J end lost 4 bases, and 18 bases lay between the germline ends. The germline V gene has CDR1 SEHNR and CDR2 FQNEAQ (reference sequence). The CDR3 DNA follows: TGTGCCAGCAGCTCGGATTGGGGCAGGGGAGCAGATACGCAGTATTTT. It is translated as CASSSDWGRGADTQYF. The full variable domain, its missing parts supplied by reference TRBV7-9 and TRBJ2-3, is DTGVSQNPRHKITKRGQNVTFRCDPISEHNRLYWYRQTLGQGPEFLTYFQNEAQLEKSRLLSDRFSAERPKGSFSTLEIQRTEQGDSAMYLCASSSDWGRGADTQYFGPGTRLTVL.

The V and J genes are TRBV11-2 and TRBJ2-1; D not certain. In germline, CDR1 is SGHAT, CDR2 FQNNGV. The CDR3 spans 15 residues. V shed 2 bases and J shed 5 bases, with 13 bases lying between them. In nucleotides, the CDR3 is TGTGCCAGCAGCTTAAGAGGTACCTTCAACAATGAGCAGTTCTTC. Translation gives CASSLRGTFNNEQFF.

This clonotype was counted many times. The chain is built from TRBV3-1 and TRBJ1-6, with D possibly TRBD1 on 5 matching bases. CDR1 LGHDT and CDR2 YNNKEL come from the germline V gene (reference sequence). CDR3 length: 14 residues. V was pared by 0 bases and J by 9 bases, with 9 bases between. In DNA form, the CDR3 reads TGTGCCAGCAGCCAAGATCCAGGGTTTTCACCCCTCCACTTT. Protein product: CASSQDPGFSPLHF. Variable domain in full (rest from reference TRBV3-1 and TRBJ1-6): DTAVSQTPKYLVTQMGNDKSIKCEQNLGHDTMYWYKQDSKKFLKIMFSYNNKELIINETVPNRFSPKSPDKAHLNLHINSLELGDSAVYFCASSQDPGFSPLHFGNGTRLTVT.

This clonotype was counted a few times. V gene TRBV20-1 combines with J gene TRBJ1-1, with TRBD1 as a possible D gene (6 bases). V was clipped by 6 bases and J by 3 bases, with 17 bases between them. The CDR3 spans 14 residues. CDR1 and CDR2 from the germline V gene are DFQATT and SNEGSKA (reference sequence). The CDR3 sequence is CSASGGPGDTEAFF. The CDR3 DNA sequence: TGCAGTGCAAGTGGGGGCCCGGGCGACACTGAAGCTTTCTTT.

The chain joins TRBV28 to TRBJ2-7; 10 nucleotides agree with TRBD2. Germline V gene lookup returns CDR1 MDHEN and CDR2 SYDVKM. With 2 bases clipped from V and 2 bases from J, the junction kept 3 bases outside the gene matches. CDR3 length: 15 amino acids. In nucleotides, the CDR3 is TGTGCCAGCAGTTTACTGGGGACTAGCGCCTACGAGCAGTACTTC. It translates to CASSLLGTSAYEQYF.

In this sample, this clonotype turned up a few times. This chain links TRBV7-9 with TRBJ1-1, with D maybe TRBD1 (5 bases). Deletions cut 8 bases from V and 0 bases from J, with 16 bases between. Per germline, CDR1 SEHNR and CDR2 FQNEAQ (reference sequence). The CDR3 has 15 amino acids. This CDR3 reads CASSLFDRLNTEAFF. Written as DNA, the CDR3 is TGTGCCAGCTCACTCTTTGACAGACTGAACACTGAAGCTTTCTTT.

This clonotype came up a few times. The rearrangement links TRBV29-1 to TRBJ2-7, with D perhaps TRBD1 or TRBD2 (6 bases each). From germline, CDR1 is SQVTM and CDR2 ANQGSEA. The length of the CDR3 is 13 residues. V lost 7 bases and J lost 6, with 19 bases in between. The CDR3 loop is CSGSKRGDGEQYF. CDR3 in DNA: TGCAGCGGGAGCAAGAGGGGGGACGGCGAGCAGTACTTC.

The table lists this clonotype with many counts. V gene TRBV20-1 combines with J gene TRBJ1-2; D gene ambiguous. Trimming stripped 5 bases from V and 4 bases from J, with 17 bases between. The length of the CDR3 is 14 residues. The V gene's germline CDR1 is DFQATT and CDR2 SNEGSKA (reference sequence). The CDR3 sequence is CSALTLITSYGYTF. The CDR3, as DNA: TGCAGTGCTCTTACACTCATCACTTCCTATGGCTACACCTTC.

This clonotype was found many times. The rearrangement links TRBV7-9 to TRBJ1-1; maybe TRBD1 (5 bases). V was pared by 3 bases and J by 8 bases, with 10 bases between. The germline gives CDR1 SEHNR, CDR2 FQNEAQ (reference sequence). This CDR3 has 12 amino acids. The CDR3 DNA is TGTGCCAGCAGCTTCGGGACCGACGAAGCTTTCTTT. This translates into CASSFGTDEAFF.

This clonotype was observed many times. The CDR3 DNA is TGCAGCGTTGAACTAGCGGGAGCCTCCTACGAGCAGTACTTC. Its protein is CSVELAGASYEQYF. The chain links TRBV29-1 to TRBJ2-7, with TRBD2 matching over 10 bases. From germline, CDR1 is SQVTM and CDR2 ANQGSEA. V shed 2 bases, J shed 0 bases, and the junction held 1 base outside the gene matches. The CDR3 is made up of 14 amino acids.

The sample holds one count of this clonotype. This rearrangement joins TRBV7-3 to TRBJ2-7; the match to TRBD2 covers 9 bases. CDR3 size: 16 residues. Losses at the gene ends were 2 bases for V and 0 bases for J; bases not matched to a gene: 5. Germline-derived CDR1 and CDR2 are SGHTA and FQGTGA. This CDR3 reads CASSLGRLADSYEQYF. For the CDR3, the DNA is TGTGCCAGCAGCTTAGGGCGACTAGCGGACTCCTACGAGCAGTACTTC.

The rearrangement links TRBV24-1 to TRBJ1-2; a weak D match, TRBD1 (5 bases). The CDR3 has 16 residues. The V gene lost 2 bases and the J gene lost 2 bases, with 14 bases spanning the gap. Germline V gene data show CDR1 as KGHDR and CDR2 as SFDVKD. CDR3 amino acids: CATSDYRDGSNYGYTF. In nucleotides, the CDR3 is TGTGCCACCAGTGATTACCGGGACGGAAGCAACTATGGCTACACCTTC.

This clonotype was seen a few times. The V call is TRBV6-1, the J call TRBJ1-4, with 11 bases lining up with TRBD1. J lost 7 bases, V lost 0 bases, and 1 base had no gene match. Germline V gene lookup returns CDR1 MNHNS and CDR2 SASEGT. The CDR3 totals 15 residues. CDR3 DNA: TGTGCCAGCAGTGAAGCGGGACAGGGGGGTGAAAAACTGTTTTTT. This translates into CASSEAGQGGEKLFF.

The genes are TRBV7-2 and TRBJ1-2, with D perhaps being TRBD1 or TRBD2 (6 bases each). TRBJ2-1 explains the end of the DNA better; the J call may be wrong. This CDR3 region has 14 residues. Germline lookup yields CDR1 SGHTA and CDR2 FQGNSA. CDR3 nucleotide sequence: TGTGCCAGCAGCTTACCGGGGGCGAGCAGTGAGCAGTTCTTC. This codes for CASSLPGASSEQFF.

This chain connects TRBV20-1 to TRBJ2-7; tentatively, D is TRBD1 or TRBD2 (7 bases each). The J call may be mistaken, given a closer DNA end match to TRBJ2-1. The CDR3 has 13 residues. The germline V gene has CDR1 DFQATT and CDR2 SNEGSKA (reference sequence). The CDR3 nucleotides are TGCAGTGGAATAGGGGGCGGGGGAGGTGAGCAGTTCTTC. Its protein is CSGIGGGGGEQFF.

Comment on this clonotype: Germline and junction disagree at one end, which may indicate a read error. This chain links TRBV7-9 with TRBJ2-5; 8 bases fit TRBD2. Germline loops: CDR1 SEHNR, CDR2 FQNEAQ (reference sequence). This CDR3 has 14 residues. The CDR3: CASVTSGLQGTQYF. The CDR3 nucleotides read TGTGCCAGCGTTACTAGCGGCCTCCAAGGGACCCAGTACTTC.

A note on this clonotype: The conserved final phenylalanine or tryptophan is absent from the CDR3, which likely points to a read error. The DNA is left out, because the CDR3 cannot be placed on it with certainty; the CDR3 is given as TCRdb lists it. This sequence joins TRBV7-2 and TRBJ1-1; the table's D gene call, TRBD1, was not cross checked with the DNA. Inclusive of both ends, the CDR3 amounts to 11 amino acids. CDR1 SGHTA and CDR2 FQGNSA come from the germline V gene. The CDR3 here is CASSLAAAGLA.

The table lists this clonotype with a few counts. The chain carries TRBV6-2 or TRBV6-3 and TRBJ1-5, with 7 positions matching TRBD1. This CDR3 spans 19 amino acids. Germline trimming cut 7 bases from V and 5 bases from J; bases unmatched to any gene: 23. In germline, CDR1 is MNHEY, CDR2 SVGEGT. The DNA for the CDR3 is TGTGCCAGCACTGCGGTGGGCGTACCAGGGACAGACCGTTATCAGCCCCAGCATTTT. Its protein product is CASTAVGVPGTDRYQPQHF.

There are a few counts of this clonotype. This rearrangement joins TRBV2 to TRBJ1-1; tentatively, D is TRBD1 (6 bases). Between the trimmed V and J ends, which lost 7 bases and 2 bases, there was a span of 11 bases. CDR1 is SNHLY, CDR2 FYNNEI, per germline. The CDR3 sequence is 13 residues long. CDR3 sequence (DNA): TGTGCCAGCATGCGGGACACTAACACTGAAGCTTTCTTT. Protein product: CASMRDTNTEAFF.

The rearrangement uses TRBV25-1 and TRBJ2-7; 11 bases are shared with TRBD2. The end of the DNA is better explained by TRBJ2-1, so the J call may be wrong. CDR1 is MGHDK, CDR2 SYGVNS, per germline. The CDR3 runs to 14 residues. The CDR3 region has the DNA TGTGCCAGCCGTAGCGGGGGGGTTTGGAGTGAGCAGTTCTTC. This encodes CASRSGGVWSEQFF.

In this sample, this clonotype turned up once. The chain joins TRBV10-3 to TRBJ1-6; 8 bases match TRBD1. Germline V CDR1 and CDR2: ENHRY, SYGVKD. The CDR3 sequence is 14 residues long. V shed 6 bases, J shed 13 bases, and the junction held 11 bases outside the gene matches. The CDR3 loop is CAISGGQGEEPLHF. The CDR3 DNA reads TGTGCCATCAGCGGCGGACAGGGCGAGGAGCCCCTCCACTTT.

The V call is TRBV24-1, the J call TRBJ2-2; no definite D call. The CDR3 is 14 residues long. Trimming left V 0 bases short and J 6 bases short, with 7 bases between. Germline CDR1 KGHDR, CDR2 SFDVKD. CDR3 amino acids: CATSDLPGSGELFF. CDR3 nucleotide sequence: TGTGCCACCAGTGATTTGCCCGGTTCCGGGGAGCTGTTTTTT.

The DNA for the CDR3 is TGTGCCAGCAGTGCCCCCCCAGGGCAGGGGATCGTCTACGAGCAGTACTTC. This codes for CASSAPPGQGIVYEQYF. The chain has TRBV25-1 and TRBJ2-7, with D possibly being TRBD1 (6 bases). CDR1 and CDR2 from the germline V gene are MGHDK and SYGVNS. Deletions cut 4 bases from V and 3 bases from J, with 22 bases between. This CDR3 contains 17 residues.